The present T cell receptor (beta chain) was sequenced within a study of control samples from healthy donors and cancer patients. The protocol was immunoSEQ multiplex PCR, while the TCRdb copy is restricted to in-frame clones and leaves out a portion. The sample has some 130,000 clones, around nine tenths seen once. The CDR3 extends over 11 amino acids. Deletions cut 5 bases from V and 1 base from J, with 3 bases between. Germline V gene sequence: CDR1 SNHLY, CDR2 FYNNEI. J is TRBJ2-7 and V is TRBV2; D call uncertain. Sequenced material: blood. The source is a man aged 35-49 years in good health. The CDR3 sequence: CASSYSYEQYF. The DNA of the CDR3 is TGTGCCAGCAGTTATTCCTACGAGCAGTACTTC. The full variable domain, completed using reference TRBV2 and TRBJ2-7, is EPEVTQTPSHQVTQMGQEVILRCVPISNHLYFYWYRQILGQKVEFLVSFYNNEISEKSEIFDDQFSVERPDGSNFTLKIRSTKLEDSAMYFCASSYSYEQYFGPGTRLTVT.